The T cell receptor beta chain under discussion was sequenced for a study of post-analysis software for immune sequencing data. As for the study in general: Courses of disease covered relapsing-remitting, secondary progressive and progressive-relapsing multiple sclerosis. General observations from the study: Significantly lower normalized Chao1 diversity was found in patients with multiple sclerosis relative to controls. Same-batch preparations were strongly co-clustered by F measure. The five TRBV segments detected at higher frequency in patients than in controls included TRBV5-6, TRBV5-1 and TRBV20-1.

Comments on this clonotype: The antigen remains unidentified.

cDNA libraries of TCR beta carried unique molecular identifiers. Starting from roughly 1.1 to 9.2 million T cells, the study yielded roughly 0.5 million cDNA molecules. TCRdb re-called the PCR reads with MiXCR, one entry per CDR3 protein. The data show hundreds of thousands of distinct CDR3 sequences, approximately 30% seen once. CDR3 length: 15 amino acids. Trimming took off 6 bases at V and 7 bases at J, with 18 bases between the two ends. The sample was blood. The TCR originated in a girl between 10 and 17 years old with multiple sclerosis. The gene calls are TRBV12-3 or TRBV12-4 and TRBJ2-2, with D unresolved. The CDR3 is CASRPGPLPHGELFF. The CDR3 DNA reads as TGTGCCAGCAGACCTGGGCCCCTACCTCACGGGGAGCTGTTTTTT.